Sequencing of this T cell receptor beta chain was carried out in a study of OX40 agonist ivuxolimab in advanced cancers. CDR1 and CDR2 from the germline V gene are SGHRS and YFSETQ. J gave up 4 bases and V 1 base, and 2 bases lay outside the gene matches. The CDR3 totals 15 residues. Assay used: immunoSEQ multiplex PCR; TCRdb lists only in-frame clones, some missing. The repertoire holds some 44,000 clones, with around 80% as singletons. The chain links TRBV5-1 to TRBJ2-3; 11 bases line up with TRBD2. This TCR was sampled from an adult with an advanced solid tumor such as melanoma, head and neck, liver or kidney cancer. Sequencing used CD4+ or CD8+ T cells sorted from blood, obtained in a trial of the OX40 agonist ivuxolimab. The CDR3 region has the DNA TGCGCCAGCAGCTTGACTAGCGGGAGTGCAGATACGCAGTATTTT. Translation gives CASSLTSGSADTQYF.